Following are 25 T cell receptor beta chains from one sample sequenced in a study of cytomegalovirus exposure and HLA in healthy donors. It was with 60 Vbeta and 13 Jbeta primers that the PCR ran. Produced via immunoSEQ multiplex PCR; TCRdb's table is partial and in-frame only. The repertoire holds roughly 88,000 clones, with roughly 69% as singletons. The sample consisted of PBMCs. These receptors all stem from a middle-aged man in good health and CMV-seronegative.

This clone has just a few counts. The chain carries TRBV5-6 and TRBJ2-5; 9 bases map to TRBD2. CDR3 length: 14 residues. V was clipped by 5 bases and J by 5 bases; unmatched bases: 7. The V gene's germline CDR1 is SGHDT and CDR2 YYEEEE. CDR3 nucleotide sequence: TGTGCCAGCAGACTAGCGGGCGAAACGGAGACCCAGTACTTC. Residues: CASRLAGETETQYF.

This clone has more than one count but fewer than ten. The V call is TRBV9, the J call TRBJ1-6; a possible D gene is TRBD1 (6 bases). Trimming took 3 bases from V and 9 from J, leaving 13 bases between them. Per germline, CDR1 SGDLS and CDR2 YYNGEE. The CDR3 runs to 14 residues. The CDR3: CASSADAGASPLHF. CDR3 in DNA: TGTGCCAGCAGCGCGGACGCAGGGGCTTCACCCCTCCACTTT.

This clone was seen more than once but under ten times. This rearrangement joins TRBV5-1 to TRBJ2-7; D may be TRBD2 (5 bases). Per the germline V gene, CDR1 is SGHRS and CDR2 is YFSETQ. CDR3 length equals 14 residues. Between the trimmed V and J ends, which lost 1 base and 5 bases, there was a span of 13 bases. The CDR3 protein is CASSLSLASHEQYF. DNA for the CDR3: TGCGCCAGCAGCTTGAGTCTAGCTAGCCACGAGCAGTACTTC.

This clone showed up just a few times. This chain connects TRBV27 to TRBJ2-3; TRBD2 agrees at 7 bases. The germline V gene encodes CDR1 MNHEY and CDR2 SMNVEV (reference sequence). The CDR3 is 13 amino acids. The ends lost 4 bases at V and 8 bases at J; junction bases unmatched: 6. This CDR3 is CASSSAGIGTQYF. DNA for the CDR3: TGTGCCAGCAGTTCAGCGGGGATAGGTACGCAGTATTTT.

The rearrangement uses TRBV10-3 and TRBJ2-2; 8 nucleotides agree with TRBD1. The CDR3 length is 16 residues. CDR1 is ENHRY and CDR2 is SYGVKD in the germline V gene. V dropped 3 bases and J dropped 4; count of bases not matched to a gene: 7. The CDR3 region has the DNA TGTGCCATCAGTGAATGGGACAGGCGTGGCACCGGGGAGCTGTTTTTT. This encodes CAISEWDRRGTGELFF.

The chain uses TRBV19 and TRBJ2-5; 8 bases line up with TRBD1. This CDR3 region has 13 residues. CDR1 is LNHDA, CDR2 SQIVND, per germline (reference sequence). Trimming removed 9 bases from V and 5 bases from J; junction bases left unmatched: 8. The CDR3 DNA reads as TGTGCCAGGGGACAGGCCCCTGGGGAGACCCAGTACTTC. It yields the protein CARGQAPGETQYF.

This clone appeared a single time. The germline gene is not matched at one end of the junction; a read error may be the cause. The chain carries TRBV11-2 and TRBJ2-3; 7 bases fit TRBD1. The germline V gene has CDR1 SGHAT and CDR2 FQNNGV. The length of the CDR3 is 14 residues. The DNA of the CDR3 is TGTGCCAGCAGCCTAGACAGGGACACAGATACGCAGTATTTT. Amino acids: CASSLDRDTDTQYF.

In its sample, this clone was seen a few times. V is TRBV19 and J is TRBJ2-7; 8 bases fit TRBD1. Losses at the gene ends were 5 bases for V and 5 bases for J; bases not matched to a gene: 8. The CDR3 has 14 amino acids. Germline V gives CDR1 LNHDA, CDR2 SQIVND (reference sequence). The CDR3 nucleotides are TGTGCCAGTAGTGCAGACAGGGGATCTAACGAGCAGTACTTC. Its translation: CASSADRGSNEQYF.

This clone turned up a few times. The chain recombines TRBV5-4 with TRBJ1-1; the D is unclear. V lost 0 bases to trimming and J lost 1 base, with 4 bases between them. The CDR3 runs 13 residues. Looked up from germline, CDR1 is SGHNT and CDR2 is YYREEE (reference sequence). Here the CDR3 DNA reads TGTGCCAGCAGCTTGGACAGGAACACTGAAGCTTTCTTT. Amino acids: CASSLDRNTEAFF.

The CDR3, as DNA: TGTGCCAGCAGCAAGACAGGGGGAAACTCCTACGAGCAGTACGTC. This gives the protein CASSKTGGNSYEQYV. V usage is TRBV6-6 and J usage is TRBJ2-7, with TRBD1 matching 9 bases. Germline loops: CDR1 MNHNY, CDR2 SVGAGI (reference sequence). The CDR3 runs to 15 residues. With V trimmed by 6 bases and J by 0 bases, 6 bases remained unmatched.

The V and J genes are TRBV5-1 and TRBJ1-6; the D gene is possibly TRBD1 (6 bases). Trimming left V 4 bases short and J 6 bases short, with 14 bases between. Germline V gene sequence: CDR1 SGHRS, CDR2 YFSETQ. This CDR3 comprises 15 residues. CDR3: CASSPLGQSNSPLHF. DNA for the CDR3: TGCGCCAGCAGCCCCCTCGGACAGAGTAATTCACCCCTCCACTTT.

The chain employs TRBV6-1 and TRBJ2-7, with D perhaps TRBD2 (5 bases). This CDR3 region has 15 residues. Germline V gives CDR1 MNHNS, CDR2 SASEGT. With 6 bases removed from V and 1 base from J, the gap between germline ends came to 16 bases. Here the CDR3 reads CASRGGYYDSYEQYV. The CDR3 nucleotides read TGTGCCAGCAGGGGCGGGTACTATGATTCCTACGAGCAGTACGTC.

The CDR3: CASSPGLARYGELFF. CDR3 coding DNA: TGTGCCAGCAGCCCGGGACTAGCTCGGTACGGGGAGCTGTTTTTT. The genes are TRBV27 and TRBJ2-2, with 9 bases aligning to TRBD2. The CDR3 is 15 amino acids. V trimming: 6 bases; J trimming: 7 bases; junction bases outside the gene matches: 9. CDR1 is MNHEY and CDR2 is SMNVEV in the germline V gene (reference sequence).

This chain uses TRBV28 with TRBJ1-5, with a weak D call TRBD1 (6 bases). This CDR3 spans 15 amino acids. Per the germline V gene, CDR1 is MDHEN and CDR2 is SYDVKM. V was trimmed by 2 bases and J by 5 bases, leaving 13 bases between them. CDR3 in DNA: TGTGCCAGCAGTTTAGGGGGCGGAGGTTATCAGCCCCAGCATTTT. Protein: CASSLGGGGYQPQHF.

The chain carries TRBV2 and TRBJ1-1; D may be TRBD1 (5 bases). With 7 bases removed from V and 2 bases from J, the gap between germline ends came to 11 bases. The germline gives CDR1 SNHLY, CDR2 FYNNEI. The CDR3 consists of 13 residues. The CDR3: CASKSGANTEAFF. The CDR3 DNA reads as TGTGCCAGCAAATCTGGGGCAAACACTGAAGCTTTCTTT.

The chain links TRBV7-9 to TRBJ1-1; no definite D call. Germline CDR1 SEHNR, CDR2 FQNEAQ (reference sequence). The CDR3 has 14 residues. V lost 1 base, J lost 1 base, and 7 bases lay in between. CDR3 sequence: CASSLGRGNTEAFF. In DNA, the CDR3 is TGTGCCAGCAGCTTAGGCCGGGGGAACACTGAAGCTTTCTTT.

This clone was observed at least ten times. The rearrangement uses TRBV5-1 and TRBJ1-1, with D possibly matching TRBD1 (6 bases). CDR3 length equals 16 residues. V was shortened by 0 bases and J by 1 base, with 13 bases between the two germline ends. Germline V CDR1 and CDR2: SGHRS, YFSETQ. Written as DNA, the CDR3 is TGCGCCAGCAGCTTGGCCCCGAGGGGGAGGAACACTGAAGCTTTCTTT. Encoded protein: CASSLAPRGRNTEAFF.

The chain is built from TRBV11-3 and TRBJ2-5; perhaps TRBD2 as D (7 bases). The CDR3 consists of 15 residues. The V gene lost 1 base and the J gene lost 5 bases, with 14 bases spanning the gap. Germline lookup yields CDR1 SGHNT and CDR2 YENEEA. The CDR3 DNA is TGTGCCAGCAGCTTAGGAGCCAGGGGAGGGGAGACCCAGTACTTC. Protein product: CASSLGARGGETQYF.

CDR3 nucleotide sequence: TGTGCCAGCAGTGAACAGGTACATGGCTACACCTTC. As protein: CASSEQVHGYTF. This chain uses TRBV2 with TRBJ1-2, with unresolved D. The CDR3 loop spans 12 amino acids. Trimming removed 2 bases from V and 6 bases from J, with 7 bases in between. Germline V lookup: CDR1 SNHLY, CDR2 FYNNEI.

V gene TRBV5-1 combines with J gene TRBJ1-2; no firm D call. The CDR3 loop spans 14 amino acids. Per germline, CDR1 SGHRS and CDR2 YFSETQ. V was shortened by 1 base and J by 2 bases, with 9 bases between the two germline ends. The CDR3 region is CASSLFGGNYGYTF. CDR3 DNA sequence: TGCGCCAGCAGCTTGTTTGGCGGGAACTATGGCTACACCTTC.

The chain links TRBV7-3 to TRBJ2-1, with TRBD2 as a possible D gene (5 bases). In germline, CDR1 is SGHTA, CDR2 FQGTGA. Trimming stripped 3 bases from V and 2 bases from J, with 11 bases between. The CDR3 spans 15 residues. CDR3 DNA sequence: TGTGCCAGCAGCTTTATTCCAGCGGCCTACAATGAGCAGTTCTTC. It translates to CASSFIPAAYNEQFF.

The CDR3 nucleotides are TGTGCCAGCAGCTTTGACAGGACGTCCTACGAGCAGTACTTC. This sequence encodes CASSFDRTSYEQYF. The rearrangement joins TRBV7-2 to TRBJ2-7, with D possibly matching TRBD1 (6 bases). The CDR3 sequence is 14 residues long. V lost 3 bases and J lost 1, with 10 bases in between. Germline loops: CDR1 SGHTA, CDR2 FQGNSA.

This chain links TRBV7-8 with TRBJ2-5; D is perhaps TRBD1 (5 bases). Per the germline V gene, CDR1 is SGHVS and CDR2 is FQNEAQ. The CDR3 length is 15 residues. The V end was cut by 2 bases, the J end by 7 bases, with 17 bases between. CDR3 loop: CASSLPGAGPGTQYF. The CDR3 coding sequence is TGTGCCAGCAGCTTACCTGGGGCCGGTCCAGGGACCCAGTACTTC.

This clone was counted between two and nine times. The genes are TRBV10-3 and TRBJ1-3; D unclear. The CDR3 is 15 amino acids. The germline V gene encodes CDR1 ENHRY and CDR2 SYGVKD. V shed 0 bases and J shed 0 bases, with 6 bases lying between them. The CDR3 loop is CAISESATSGNTIYF. CDR3 sequence (DNA): TGTGCCATCAGTGAGTCGGCCACCTCTGGAAACACCATATATTTT.

This clone was observed a few times. This rearrangement joins TRBV7-3 to TRBJ2-3; the match to TRBD2 covers 7 bases. Germline V gene lookup returns CDR1 SGHTA and CDR2 FQGTGA. The ends lost 3 bases at V and 11 bases at J; junction bases unmatched: 11. The CDR3 consists of 14 residues. CDR3 sequence reads: CASSFTPRDYKQYF. The CDR3, as DNA: TGTGCCAGCAGCTTCACCCCGCGGGACTACAAGCAGTATTTT.